The TCR beta chain under discussion was sequenced for a study of blood T cell repertoires in COVID-19. Turning to the study itself: Acute and convalescent COVID-19 specimens originated in the United States, Italy and Spain. Sources were T cells, B-cell-depleted T cells, or PBMCs; the material itself was cDNA or gDNA.

Germline CDR1 SGHTA, CDR2 FQGTGA. V gave up 5 bases and J gave up 0 bases, with 13 bases separating them. The CDR3 loop spans 15 amino acids. Authors' processing steps: Estimation of nucleated cell counts relied on the amplification of reference gene primers. Only in-frame clones appear in the TCRdb table, and some are missing; sequencing was by immunoSEQ multiplex PCR. V, J and clone size were drawn from that table, and D and trimming were deduced from the DNA. The sample has 150,000 to 200,000 clones, roughly four fifths seen once. The specimen sequenced was peripheral blood. The chain links TRBV7-3 to TRBJ2-5; D is perhaps TRBD2 (6 bases). The clonotype comes from a human donor in a cohort sampled during active COVID-19. DNA for the CDR3: TGTGCCAGCAGCCCTGGGGGGACCTACCAAGAGACCCAGTACTTC. This gives the protein CASSPGGTYQETQYF.